Listed here is a single T cell receptor (beta chain). With 1 base removed from V and 2 bases from J, the gap between germline ends came to 4 bases. CDR1 LGHNA and CDR2 YNFKEQ come from the germline V gene. The CDR3 consists of 13 residues. TCRdb's copy holds only in-frame clones and misses some; the assay was immunoSEQ multiplex PCR. The sample carries 150,000 or so clones, over 75% recorded once. The entry originates in a study of blood T cell repertoires in COVID-19. This TCR came from a woman in her forties or fifties who had recovered from COVID-19. Sequencing was carried out using PBMCs or T cells enriched from blood (not recorded which). V and J are TRBV4-2 and TRBJ2-3; the D is unclear. CDR3 coding DNA: TGTGCCAGCAGCCAAGCCTCCACAGATACGCAGTATTTT. Residues: CASSQASTDTQYF.